Listed below are T cell receptor beta chains from one sample, sequenced in a study of Graves' ophthalmopathy and Graves' hyperthyroidism. TCRdb redid the calling of the multiplex PCR reads with MiXCR, one entry per CDR3 protein. The sample has 400,000 or so distinct CDR3 sequences, 15% seen once; the top ten hold 5.5% to 7%. Sequencing was carried out using peripheral blood. The receptors shown here come from a woman between 18 and 29 years old with stable Graves' hyperthyroidism. Each CDR3 is given with its conserved first and last residue. D genes are given only for firm matches. A clone size is listed for some rows: how often the clone was seen (once, few, many), or a class if it is expanded.

J gene,V gene,D gene,clone size,CDR3 protein,CDR3 DNA
TRBJ1-2,TRBV12-3/TRBV12-4,NA,many,CASSRPPQTLNGYTF,TGTGCCAGCAGTCGGCCCCCGCAGACACTTAATGGCTACACCTTC
TRBJ2-2,TRBV19,NA,many,CASSPGSSVTGELFF,TGTGCCAGTAGTCCAGGCTCCTCGGTCACCGGGGAGCTGTTTTTT
TRBJ1-5,TRBV7-9,TRBD1,many,CASSSIGTGDQPQHF,TGTGCCAGCAGCTCCATCGGGACAGGGGATCAGCCCCAGCATTTT
TRBJ1-2,TRBV11-2,NA,NA,CASSFNWRSRPNYGYTF,TGTGCCAGCAGCTTCAATTGGCGGAGCCGACCTAACTATGGCTACACCTTC
TRBJ2-2,TRBV11-1,NA,many,CASSQRRPSPMGELFF,TGTGCCAGCAGCCAGAGGAGGCCTAGCCCCATGGGGGAGCTGTTTTTT
TRBJ2-2,TRBV11-1,NA,many,CASSLGTVNTGELFF,TGTGCCAGCAGTCTGGGAACGGTGAACACCGGGGAGCTGTTTTTT
TRBJ1-1,TRBV9,NA,many,CASSVDTTTNTEAFF,TGTGCCAGCAGCGTAGACACTACAACGAACACTGAAGCTTTCTTT
TRBJ1-1,TRBV7-6,TRBD1,many,CASTRDRGTFFMNTEAFF,TGTGCCAGCACCAGGGACAGGGGGACGTTTTTTATGAACACTGAAGCTTTCTTT
TRBJ2-7,TRBV3-1,NA,NA,CASSPSGNRGSYEQYF,TGTGCCAGCAGCCCTTCCGGTAATCGGGGGTCATACGAGCAGTACTTC
TRBJ1-1,TRBV6-5,NA,many,CASSWTGTQTEAFF,TGTGCCAGCAGTTGGACCGGGACACAAACTGAAGCTTTCTTT
TRBJ1-6,TRBV20-1,TRBD1,many,CSALVGDSYNSPLHF,TGCAGTGCTCTTGTCGGGGACAGCTACAATTCACCCCTCCACTTT
TRBJ1-5,TRBV12-3/TRBV12-4,NA,many,CASSLAENQPQHF,TGTGCCAGCAGTTTAGCCGAAAATCAGCCCCAGCATTTT
TRBJ1-1,TRBV15,NA,many,CATSLYRVRGDTEAFF,TGTGCCACCAGCCTTTACAGGGTTAGAGGGGACACTGAAGCTTTCTTT
TRBJ1-2,TRBV6-2/TRBV6-3,NA,once,CASSYGRSYGYTF,TGTGCCAGCAGTTACGGGCGATCTTATGGCTACACCTTC
TRBJ1-5,TRBV11-2,NA,NA,CASSWATNQPQHF,TGTGCCAGCAGCTGGGCGACGAATCAGCCCCAGCATTTT
TRBJ2-2,TRBV7-3,NA,many,CASSSIRDGLEVSTGELFF,TGTGCCAGCAGCTCAATCCGGGACGGCCTCGAAGTTAGCACCGGGGAGCTGTTTTTT
TRBJ2-7,TRBV5-1,TRBD1,many,CASSPGQGEQYF,TGCGCCAGCAGTCCGGGACAGGGGGAACAGTACTTC
TRBJ1-1,TRBV10-3,NA,many,CAISGGVGTEAFF,TGTGCCATCAGTGGCGGGGTAGGGACTGAAGCTTTCTTT
TRBJ1-6,TRBV10-2,NA,many,CASSPLEGLRSPLHF,TGCGCCAGCAGTCCCCTGGAGGGTTTGAGGTCACCCCTCCACTTT
TRBJ2-1,TRBV11-2,NA,many,CASSQPERNEQFF,TGTGCCAGCAGCCAGCCCGAGAGGAATGAGCAGTTCTTC
TRBJ2-2,TRBV5-1,NA,once,CASSPLGSGELFF,TGCGCCAGCAGCCCGTTGGGGTCGGGGGAGCTGTTTTTT
TRBJ1-2,TRBV5-1,NA,few,CASSTGTRYTF,TGCGCCAGCAGCACAGGGACGCGCTACACCTTC
TRBJ2-5,TRBV6-1,TRBD1,many,CASTDRAETQYF,TGTGCCAGCACTGACAGGGCAGAGACCCAGTACTTC
TRBJ2-5,TRBV9,NA,many,CASSVGRSSQETQYF,TGTGCCAGCAGCGTAGGAAGGAGCTCCCAAGAGACCCAGTACTTC
TRBJ1-2,TRBV6-5,NA,many,CASSSRQGLGSYGYTF,TGTGCCAGCAGTTCAAGGCAGGGTCTCGGCTCGTATGGCTACACCTTC
TRBJ2-7,TRBV12-3/TRBV12-4,TRBD2,many,CASSLGLSGGKQYF,TGTGCCAGCAGTTTGGGACTTAGCGGGGGGAAGCAGTACTTC
TRBJ1-5,TRBV18,TRBD1,many,CASSPDRARNQPQHF,TGTGCCAGCTCGCCTGACAGGGCTCGCAATCAGCCCCAGCATTTT
TRBJ2-2,TRBV12-3/TRBV12-4,NA,many,CASSFAGLVGELFF,TGTGCCAGCAGTTTCGCGGGGTTGGTCGGGGAGCTGTTTTTT
TRBJ1-6,TRBV12-3/TRBV12-4,TRBD1,many,CASSSTGTGPSPLHF,TGTGCCAGCAGTTCTACCGGGACAGGGCCTTCACCCCTCCACTTT
TRBJ1-1,TRBV7-8,NA,many,CASSAYRVRGKNTEAFF,TGTGCCAGCAGCGCCTACAGGGTACGGGGAAAGAACACTGAAGCTTTCTTT